A selection of T cell receptor beta chains follows, all from one sample in a study of brain T cells in children with intractable seizures. Assay: immunoSEQ multiplex PCR; the TCRdb copy retains only in-frame clones and omits some. The sample yields around 340,000 clones, over 85% seen once. The specimen comprised peripheral blood, sampled 4 to 5 months after surgery. The receptors originated from a boy under three years old with tuberous sclerosis and intractable seizures. CDR3s include the opening cysteine and the closing phenylalanine or tryptophan. The D gene is left open where the match is weak. Not all rows give a size; the values are once, few, many and, for expanded clones, a class.

CDR3 protein,CDR3 DNA,clone size,V gene,J gene,D gene
CASSPRTGTDTQYF,TGTGCCAGCAGCCCGAGGACAGGGACAGATACGCAGTATTTT,-,TRBV11-2,TRBJ2-3,TRBD1
CASSVVRGDRPNHYGYTF,TGTGCCAGCAGCGTAGTTAGGGGGGACAGGCCCAATCACTATGGCTACACCTTC,-,TRBV9,TRBJ1-2,TRBD1
CATSVTGNNEQFF,TGTGCCACCAGTGTAACGGGTAATAATGAGCAGTTCTTC,once,TRBV24-1,TRBJ2-1,-
CASSLLGQGLGGYTF,TGCGCCAGCAGCTTGCTCGGGCAGGGTCTTGGGGGCTACACCTTC,-,TRBV5-1,TRBJ1-2,-
CASSFTRSGNTIYF,TGTGCCAGCAGTTTCACCCGGTCTGGAAACACCATATATTTT,-,TRBV2,TRBJ1-3,-
CASSSLDRVSVGYTF,TGTGCCAGCAGCTCCCTCGACCGGGTGTCAGTGGGCTACACCTTC,-,TRBV7-2,TRBJ1-2,-
CASSASGGQYEQYF,TGTGCCAGCAGCGCCTCGGGAGGACAGTACGAGCAGTACTTC,-,TRBV9,TRBJ2-7,-
CASSYGASGLSDTQYF,TGTGCCAGCAGTTACGGGGCTAGCGGGCTTTCAGATACGCAGTATTTT,once,TRBV6-5,TRBJ2-3,TRBD2
CASSGGNPGELFF,TGTGCCAGCAGTGGGGGGAATCCCGGGGAGCTGTTTTTT,-,TRBV2,TRBJ2-2,-
CASSQGTKRGAFF,TGTGCCAGCAGCCAAGGGACAAAAAGGGGAGCTTTCTTT,-,TRBV3-1/TRBV3-2,TRBJ1-1,-
CASSSSGTLTDTQYF,TGTGCCAGCAGCTCCTCCGGGACTCTCACAGATACGCAGTATTTT,-,TRBV7-8,TRBJ2-3,-
CASTDGPGPQHF,TGTGCCAGCACGGACGGTCCGGGGCCCCAGCATTTT,-,TRBV2,TRBJ1-5,-
CASSQKPAGLGDTQYF,TGTGCCAGCAGCCAAAAACCGGCAGGGCTAGGAGATACGCAGTATTTT,once,TRBV3-1/TRBV3-2,TRBJ2-3,-
CASTELGNIQYF,TGTGCCAGCACCGAACTCGGGAACATTCAGTACTTC,few,TRBV7-9,TRBJ2-4,-
CASSLANPSPGEQYF,TGTGCCAGCAGCTTAGCAAACCCTAGTCCGGGCGAGCAGTACTTC,-,TRBV7-6,TRBJ2-7,-
CATSRDLSSSTEAFF,TGTGCCACCAGCAGAGATTTAAGTTCCTCCACTGAAGCTTTCTTT,-,TRBV15,TRBJ1-1,-
CASSGRLGQGNQWGGYTF,TGTGCCAGCAGTGGGAGGTTGGGACAGGGTAACCAGTGGGGTGGCTACACCTTC,few,TRBV6-1,TRBJ1-2,TRBD1
CASSPGQGLSSYNEQFF,TGTGCCAGCAGTCCGGGACAGGGCCTAAGCTCCTACAATGAGCAGTTCTTC,-,TRBV27,TRBJ2-1,TRBD1
CASSQDWQGKGNTIYF,TGCGCCAGCAGCCAAGACTGGCAGGGTAAAGGAAACACCATATATTTT,-,TRBV4-1,TRBJ1-3,-
CASGLTPYNEQFF,TGTGCCAGCGGGCTTACTCCCTACAATGAGCAGTTCTTC,-,TRBV7-9,TRBJ2-1,-
CASSPGINEQFF,TGTGCCAGCAGCCCCGGGATCAATGAGCAGTTCTTC,-,TRBV11-2,TRBJ2-1,-
CAWRLAGGETQYF,TGTGCCTGGAGACTAGCGGGGGGAGAGACCCAGTACTTC,-,TRBV30,TRBJ2-5,TRBD2
CASSWGRLAVEQYF,TGTGCCAGCAGCTGGGGGCGTTTAGCGGTAGAGCAGTACTTC,-,TRBV7-6,TRBJ2-7,-
CASTEVWGRGEAFF,TGTGCCAGCACCGAGGTGTGGGGGCGCGGTGAAGCTTTCTTT,-,TRBV6-5,TRBJ1-1,-
CASSAYYEQYF,TGTGCCAGCAGTGCTTACTACGAGCAGTACTTC,-,TRBV25-1,TRBJ2-7,-
CSAVDGAYGYTF,TGCAGCGCCGTGGACGGAGCCTATGGCTACACCTTC,-,TRBV29-1,TRBJ1-2,-
CASSLRIERSSYEQYF,TGTGCCAGCAGCTTACGTATTGAGCGGAGCTCCTACGAGCAGTACTTC,-,TRBV7-8,TRBJ2-7,-
CASSPIGGRTGELFF,TGTGCCAGCAGCCCCATAGGGGGGAGGACCGGGGAGCTGTTTTTT,once,TRBV9,TRBJ2-2,-
CASSPRLNHFAAF,TGTGCCAGCTCGCCACGGCTCAACCATTTTGCTGCCTTC,-,TRBV27,TRBJ1-2,-
CATSDSGTGGGDEQFF,TGTGCCACCAGTGATTCCGGGACAGGGGGTGGGGATGAGCAGTTCTTC,-,TRBV24-1,TRBJ2-1,TRBD1
CATSRDRGTQETQYF,TGTGCCACCAGCAGAGACAGGGGGACCCAAGAGACCCAGTACTTC,-,TRBV15,TRBJ2-5,TRBD1
CASSQLGLGEAFF,TGTGCCAGCAGTCAGCTGGGGCTGGGTGAAGCTTTCTTT,-,TRBV27,TRBJ1-1,-
CASSNGYEQYF,TGTGCCAGTAGTAACGGCTACGAGCAGTACTTC,-,TRBV19,TRBJ2-7,-
CSVAFTGPLSYEQYF,TGCAGCGTCGCCTTTACAGGTCCACTCTCCTACGAGCAGTACTTC,-,TRBV29-1,TRBJ2-7,-
CASSADGPQGRFF,TGTGCCAGCAGCGCAGACGGACCCCAAGGACGGTTCTTC,-,TRBV9,TRBJ2-1,-
CASSESVGADTQYF,TGCGCCAGCAGTGAATCCGTCGGGGCAGATACGCAGTATTTT,-,TRBV10-1,TRBJ2-3,-
CATSDIRTSGSSDEQFF,TGTGCCACCAGTGACATAAGGACTAGCGGGAGTAGCGATGAGCAGTTCTTC,-,TRBV24-1,TRBJ2-1,TRBD2
CASSQDTTSALQETQYF,TGCGCCAGCAGCCAAGACACGACTAGCGCGCTCCAAGAGACCCAGTACTTC,-,TRBV4-1,TRBJ2-5,TRBD2
CAISEGGNYGYTF,TGTGCCATCAGTGAGGGAGGCAACTATGGCTACACCTTC,-,TRBV10-3,TRBJ1-2,-
CASSQGGRATYEQYF,TGTGCCAGCAGCCAAGGGGGGCGGGCGACCTACGAGCAGTACTTC,-,TRBV3-1/TRBV3-2,TRBJ2-7,-
CASSQESGLIGGYTF,TGTGCCAGCAGCCAAGAGAGCGGGCTGATAGGCGGCTACACCTTC,-,TRBV14,TRBJ1-2,-
CASSQKQGISYEQYF,TGTGCCAGCAGCCAAAAACAGGGGATTTCCTACGAGCAGTACTTC,-,TRBV4-2,TRBJ2-7,TRBD1
CASSDISQTGTLVAFF,TGTGCCAGCAGTGATATCTCCCAGACTGGAACACTGGTGGCTTTCTTT,-,TRBV6-1,TRBJ1-1,-
CASSLGQLYGYTF,TGTGCCAGCAGCTTAGGACAGCTCTATGGCTACACCTTC,-,TRBV7-9,TRBJ1-2,-
CSARDNQDKHF,TGCAGTGCTAGAGATAATCAGGATAAGCATTTT,-,TRBV20-1,TRBJ1-5,-
CASSLAGPARAFF,TGTGCCAGCAGTTTAGCAGGACCTGCTAGAGCTTTCTTT,-,TRBV12-3/TRBV12-4,TRBJ1-1,-
CASSGPLAGGHNEQFF,TGCGCCAGCAGCGGGCCTCTAGCGGGAGGGCACAATGAGCAGTTCTTC,-,TRBV5-1,TRBJ2-1,TRBD2
CASSEEIWGTEAFF,TGTGCCAGCAGTGAAGAAATTTGGGGCACTGAAGCTTTCTTT,-,TRBV6-4,TRBJ1-1,-
CATSDFVGGGDHTGELFF,TGTGCCACCAGTGATTTTGTTGGCGGCGGGGACCACACCGGGGAGCTGTTTTTT,few,TRBV24-1,TRBJ2-2,-
CASSLYWTPYEQYF,TGTGCCAGCAGCTTATACTGGACACCCTACGAGCAGTACTTC,-,TRBV11-2,TRBJ2-7,-
CASSPRTVWGYTF,TGTGCCAGCAGCCCTAGGACAGTCTGGGGCTACACCTTC,-,TRBV28,TRBJ1-2,-
CASRTSGGITDTQYF,TGTGCCAGCAGGACTAGCGGGGGGATCACAGATACGCAGTATTTT,-,TRBV2,TRBJ2-3,TRBD2
CASSWKQGYEQFF,TGTGCCAGCAGTTGGAAACAGGGGTATGAGCAGTTCTTC,-,TRBV6-5,TRBJ2-1,TRBD1
CASSQGGYTDTQYF,TGCGCCAGCAGCCAGGGAGGTTACACAGATACGCAGTATTTT,-,TRBV4-1,TRBJ2-3,-
CATSDLSLGELFF,TGTGCCACCAGTGATTTAAGCCTCGGGGAGCTGTTTTTT,-,TRBV24-1,TRBJ2-2,-
CASSEPLRYNTEAFF,TGTGCCAGCAGTGAACCGCTCAGATATAACACTGAAGCTTTCTTT,-,TRBV6-1,TRBJ1-1,-
CASSIGPAGTLNEQFF,TGTGCCAGTAGTATAGGCCCAGCGGGAACCCTCAATGAGCAGTTCTTC,-,TRBV19,TRBJ2-1,TRBD2